These T cell receptor beta chains were read from a single sample in a study of shared clonotypes between healthy human individuals. Assay used: immunoSEQ multiplex PCR; TCRdb lists only in-frame clones, some missing. The sample carries around 1.9 million clones, over 85% recorded once. The material sequenced was naive CD8+ T cells from PBMCs. The source of these receptors is a man between 18 and 35 years old in good health. Some clones in this sample may be carry-over from other donors' samples. The CDR3 runs from the conserved cysteine through the conserved F or W. A D gene is named only where the DNA matches it firmly. The size field is filled for only some rows; it gives once, few, many or a size class.

abundance,v_gene,j_gene,d_gene,CDR3nt,CDR3aa
-,TRBV5-1,TRBJ2-2,TRBD2,TGCGCCAGCACCGAGCTAGCGGGAGGGCCGGGCACCGGGGAGCTGTTTTTT,CASTELAGGPGTGELFF
once,TRBV5-1,TRBJ2-1,TRBD2,TGCGCCAGCAGCTTGGTGGCTAGCGGCCAGTACAATGAGCAGTTCTTC,CASSLVASGQYNEQFF
-,TRBV28,TRBJ2-7,-,TGTGCCGGCGGGGAGAGGGGACCCGAGCAGTACTTC,CAGGERGPEQYF
-,TRBV28,TRBJ2-7,-,TGTGCCAGCAGTTCTCCCCGGGTCTATGTAACCTACGAGCAGTACTTC,CASSSPRVYVTYEQYF
-,TRBV6-6,TRBJ2-1,-,TGTGCCAGCATCCACTCGGGGATTAGCTCCTACAATGAGCAGTTCTTC,CASIHSGISSYNEQFF
once,TRBV4-1,TRBJ1-2,-,TGCGCCAGCAGCCAGGGGCAGGCGAACTATGGCTACACCTTC,CASSQGQANYGYTF
-,TRBV2,TRBJ2-1,TRBD2,TGTGCCAGCAGCCTAGCGGGAGGAGCGTTGAGCGACAATGAGCAGTTCTTC,CASSLAGGALSDNEQFF
-,TRBV5-1,TRBJ1-4,TRBD1,TGCGCCAGCAGCATGGCACCCGGGACAGGGTTGTCAACTAATGAAAAACTGTTTTTT,CASSMAPGTGLSTNEKLFF
-,TRBV5-1,TRBJ2-1,TRBD2,TGCGCCAGCAGCTCCGGACTAGCGGGGCACGTCTACAATGAGCAGTTCTTC,CASSSGLAGHVYNEQFF
-,TRBV7-3,TRBJ2-1,TRBD2,TGTGCCAGCAGCTTTCTAGCGGGCAATGAGCAGTTCTTC,CASSFLAGNEQFF
-,TRBV25-1,TRBJ1-6,-,TGTGCCAGCAGAGAGCGGTCCGGGAGCAATTCACCCCTCCACTTT,CASRERSGSNSPLHF
-,TRBV4-3,TRBJ1-3,-,TGCGCCAGCAGCCAAGTTTCGGGGGACACCATATATTTT,CASSQVSGDTIYF
-,TRBV19,TRBJ1-2,-,TGTGCCAGTAGTGTAAGGGAGGAACGAGACTATGGCTACACCTTC,CASSVREERDYGYTF
-,TRBV5-1,TRBJ2-5,-,TGCGCCAGCAGCCCCGATCTTGGGACCCAGTACTTC,CASSPDLGTQYF
-,TRBV29-1,TRBJ1-2,-,TGCAGCGTTAGGTGGGACGGAGACTATGGCTACACCTTC,CSVRWDGDYGYTF
-,TRBV27,TRBJ1-5,-,TGTGCCAGCAGTTTGATTTATCGCGGGGGGCAGGACAATCAGCCCCAGCATTTT,CASSLIYRGGQDNQPQHF
-,TRBV7-3,TRBJ1-1,-,TGTGCCAGCAGCCCGACGCCGAACGCTGAAGCTTTCTTT,CASSPTPNAEAFF
-,TRBV4-3,TRBJ2-1,TRBD2,TGCGCCAGCAGCCCACACCCGGGACTAGCGGGAGATGAGCAGTTCTTC,CASSPHPGLAGDEQFF